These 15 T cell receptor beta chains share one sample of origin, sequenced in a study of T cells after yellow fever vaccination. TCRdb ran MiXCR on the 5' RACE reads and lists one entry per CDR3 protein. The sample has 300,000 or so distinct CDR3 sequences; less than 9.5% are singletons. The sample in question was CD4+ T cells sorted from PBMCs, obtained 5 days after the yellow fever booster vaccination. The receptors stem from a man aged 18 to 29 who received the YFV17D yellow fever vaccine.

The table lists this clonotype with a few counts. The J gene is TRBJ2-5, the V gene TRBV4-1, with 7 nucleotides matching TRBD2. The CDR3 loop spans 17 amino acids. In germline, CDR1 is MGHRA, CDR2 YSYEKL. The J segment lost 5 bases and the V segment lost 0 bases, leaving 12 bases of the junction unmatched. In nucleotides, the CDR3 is TGCGCCAGCAGCCAAGAACAAGGCGGGGGAGCCCTGGAGACCCAGTACTTC. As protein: CASSQEQGGGALETQYF.

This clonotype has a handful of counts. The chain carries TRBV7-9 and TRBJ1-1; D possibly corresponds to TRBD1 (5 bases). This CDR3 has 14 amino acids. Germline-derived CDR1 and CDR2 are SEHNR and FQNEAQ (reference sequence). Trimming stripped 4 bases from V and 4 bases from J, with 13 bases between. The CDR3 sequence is CASSSRALGTEAFF. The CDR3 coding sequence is TGTGCCAGCAGCTCCAGGGCCCTGGGCACTGAAGCTTTCTTT.

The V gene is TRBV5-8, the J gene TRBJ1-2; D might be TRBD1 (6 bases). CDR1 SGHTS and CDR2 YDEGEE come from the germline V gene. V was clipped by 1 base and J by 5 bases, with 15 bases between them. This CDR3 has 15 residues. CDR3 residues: CASSLLQGGTYGYTF. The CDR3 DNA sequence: TGTGCCAGCAGCTTGTTACAGGGAGGGACTTATGGCTACACCTTC.

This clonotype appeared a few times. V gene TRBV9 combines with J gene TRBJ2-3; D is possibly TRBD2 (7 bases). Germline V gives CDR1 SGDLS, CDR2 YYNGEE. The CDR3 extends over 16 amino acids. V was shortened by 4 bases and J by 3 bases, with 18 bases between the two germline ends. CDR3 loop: CASSFSAGARTDTQYF. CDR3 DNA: TGTGCCAGCAGCTTTAGTGCGGGGGCCAGGACAGATACGCAGTATTTT. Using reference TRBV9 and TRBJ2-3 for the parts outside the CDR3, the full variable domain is DSGVTQTPKHLITATGQRVTLRCSPRSGDLSVYWYQQSLDQGLQFLIQYYNGEERAKGNILERFSAQQFPDLHSELNLSSLELGDSALYFCASSFSAGARTDTQYFGPGTRLTVL.

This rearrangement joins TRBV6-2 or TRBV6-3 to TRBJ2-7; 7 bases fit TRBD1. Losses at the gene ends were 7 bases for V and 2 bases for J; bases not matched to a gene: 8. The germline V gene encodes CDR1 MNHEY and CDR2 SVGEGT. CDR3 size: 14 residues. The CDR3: CASTKGQGAYEQYV. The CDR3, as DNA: TGTGCCAGCACCAAAGGTCAGGGGGCCTACGAGCAGTACGTC.

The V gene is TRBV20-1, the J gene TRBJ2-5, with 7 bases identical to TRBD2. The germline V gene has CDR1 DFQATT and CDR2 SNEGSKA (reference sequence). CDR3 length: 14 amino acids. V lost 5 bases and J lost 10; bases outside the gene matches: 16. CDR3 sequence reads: CSAPPPGGIVGQYF. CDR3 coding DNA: TGCAGTGCTCCTCCCCCGGGGGGAATAGTCGGCCAGTACTTC.

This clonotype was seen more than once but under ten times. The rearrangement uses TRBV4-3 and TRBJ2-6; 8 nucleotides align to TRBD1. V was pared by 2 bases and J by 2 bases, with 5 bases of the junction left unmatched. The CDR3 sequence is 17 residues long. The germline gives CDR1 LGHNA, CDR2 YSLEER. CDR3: CASSQLTGEPGANVLTF. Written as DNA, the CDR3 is TGCGCCAGCAGCCAACTGACAGGGGAGCCTGGGGCCAACGTCCTGACTTTC.

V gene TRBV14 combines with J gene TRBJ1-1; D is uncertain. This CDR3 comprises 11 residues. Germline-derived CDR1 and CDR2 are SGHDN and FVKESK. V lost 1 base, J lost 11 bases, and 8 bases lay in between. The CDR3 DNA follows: TGTGCCAGCAGCCAAGGCGCCCTGGCTTTCTTT. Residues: CASSQGALAFF.

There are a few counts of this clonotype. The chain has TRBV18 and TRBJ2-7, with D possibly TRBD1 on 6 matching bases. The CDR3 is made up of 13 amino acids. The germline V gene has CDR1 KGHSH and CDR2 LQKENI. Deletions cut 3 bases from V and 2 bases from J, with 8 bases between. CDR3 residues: CASSPGQPYEQYV. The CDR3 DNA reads TGTGCCAGCTCACCCGGACAGCCCTACGAGCAGTACGTC.

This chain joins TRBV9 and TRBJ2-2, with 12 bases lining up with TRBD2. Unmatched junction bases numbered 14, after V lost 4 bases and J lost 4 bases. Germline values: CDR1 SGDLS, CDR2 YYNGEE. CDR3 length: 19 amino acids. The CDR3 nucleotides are TGTGCCAGCAGCCCCCCGAGTCTAGCGGGGGGGCGGGGCACCGGGGAGCTGTTTTTT. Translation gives CASSPPSLAGGRGTGELFF. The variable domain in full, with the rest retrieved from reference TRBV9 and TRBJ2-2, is DSGVTQTPKHLITATGQRVTLRCSPRSGDLSVYWYQQSLDQGLQFLIQYYNGEERAKGNILERFSAQQFPDLHSELNLSSLELGDSALYFCASSPPSLAGGRGTGELFFGEGSRLTVL.

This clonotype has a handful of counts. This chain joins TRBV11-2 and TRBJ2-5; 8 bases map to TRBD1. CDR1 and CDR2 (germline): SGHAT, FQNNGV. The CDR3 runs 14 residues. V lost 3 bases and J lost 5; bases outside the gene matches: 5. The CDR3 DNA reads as TGTGCCAGCAGCTTCGCAGGGGGCTATGAGACCCAGTACTTC. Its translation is CASSFAGGYETQYF.

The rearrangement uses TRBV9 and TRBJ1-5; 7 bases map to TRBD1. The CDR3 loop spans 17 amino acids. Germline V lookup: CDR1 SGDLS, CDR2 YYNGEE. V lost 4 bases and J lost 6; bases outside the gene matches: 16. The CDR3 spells CASSIGGHQGVTQPQHF. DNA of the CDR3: TGTGCCAGCAGCATAGGCGGTCACCAGGGGGTTACTCAGCCCCAGCATTTT.

CDR3 in DNA: TGCGCCAGCAGCGGGGGGAATACAGGACTGCAAGAGACCCAGTACTTC. Its protein is CASSGGNTGLQETQYF. V is TRBV5-1 and J is TRBJ2-5, with D tentatively TRBD2 (6 bases). Trimming took off 4 bases at V and 2 bases at J, with 18 bases between the two ends. The CDR3 contains 16 residues. Germline V lookup: CDR1 SGHRS, CDR2 YFSETQ.

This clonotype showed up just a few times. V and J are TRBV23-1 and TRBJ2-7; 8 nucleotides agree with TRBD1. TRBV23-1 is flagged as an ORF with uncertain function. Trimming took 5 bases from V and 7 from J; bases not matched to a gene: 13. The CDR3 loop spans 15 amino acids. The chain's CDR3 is CASSRSKTGVGEQYV. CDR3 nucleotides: TGCGCCAGCAGTAGAAGTAAGACAGGGGTCGGGGAGCAGTACGTC.

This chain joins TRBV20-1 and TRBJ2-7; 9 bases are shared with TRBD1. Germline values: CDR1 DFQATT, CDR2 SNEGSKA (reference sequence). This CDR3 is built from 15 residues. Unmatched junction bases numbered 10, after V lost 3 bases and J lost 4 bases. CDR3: CSASVRDRAFYEQYV. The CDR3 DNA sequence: TGCAGTGCTAGTGTCCGGGACAGGGCTTTTTACGAGCAGTACGTC.